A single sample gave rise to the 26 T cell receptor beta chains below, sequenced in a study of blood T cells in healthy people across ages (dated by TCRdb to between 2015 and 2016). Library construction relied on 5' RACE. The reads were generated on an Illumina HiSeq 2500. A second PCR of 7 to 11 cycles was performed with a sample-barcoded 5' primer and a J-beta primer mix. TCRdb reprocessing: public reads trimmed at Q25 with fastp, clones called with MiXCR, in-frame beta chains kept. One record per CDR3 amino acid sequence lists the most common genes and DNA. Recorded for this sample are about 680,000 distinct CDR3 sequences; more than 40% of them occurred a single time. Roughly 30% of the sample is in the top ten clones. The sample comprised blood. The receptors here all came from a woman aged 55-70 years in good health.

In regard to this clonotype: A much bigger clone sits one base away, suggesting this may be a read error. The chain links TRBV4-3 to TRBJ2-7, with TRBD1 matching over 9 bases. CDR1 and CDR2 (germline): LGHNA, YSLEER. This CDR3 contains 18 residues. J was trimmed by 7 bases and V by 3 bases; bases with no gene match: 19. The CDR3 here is CASSHDLLTGGRANEQYF. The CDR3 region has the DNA TGCGCCAGCAGCCATGACCTTTTGACAGGGGGTCGGGCAAATGAGCAGTACTTC.

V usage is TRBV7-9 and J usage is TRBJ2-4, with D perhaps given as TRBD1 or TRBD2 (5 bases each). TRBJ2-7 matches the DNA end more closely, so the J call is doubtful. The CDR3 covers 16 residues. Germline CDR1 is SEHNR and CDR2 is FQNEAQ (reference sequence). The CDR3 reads CASSLRGTESPHEQYF. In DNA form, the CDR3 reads TGTGCCAGCAGCTTACGGGGCACTGAATCTCCCCACGAGCAGTACTTC.

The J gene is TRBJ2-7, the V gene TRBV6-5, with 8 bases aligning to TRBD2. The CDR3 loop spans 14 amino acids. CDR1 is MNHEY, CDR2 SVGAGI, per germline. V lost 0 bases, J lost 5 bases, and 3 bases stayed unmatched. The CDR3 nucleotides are TGTGCCAGCAGTTACTCCGGGGGGGATCACGAGCAGTACTTC. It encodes CASSYSGGDHEQYF.

The CDR3 bases are TGTGCCAGCAGATATCACCGAAGCGGGAGAGAGGATACGCAGTATTTT. Translation gives CASRYHRSGREDTQYF. The chain employs TRBV7-9 and TRBJ2-3, with TRBD2 matching 8 bases. The CDR3 contains 16 residues. CDR1 is SEHNR and CDR2 is FQNEAQ in the germline V gene (reference sequence). Losses at the gene ends were 6 bases for V and 6 bases for J; bases not matched to a gene: 14.

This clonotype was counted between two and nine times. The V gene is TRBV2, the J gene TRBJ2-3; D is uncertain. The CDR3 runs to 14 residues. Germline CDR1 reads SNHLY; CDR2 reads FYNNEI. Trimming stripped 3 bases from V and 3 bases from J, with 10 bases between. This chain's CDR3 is CASSEGAGTDTQYF. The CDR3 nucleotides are TGTGCCAGCAGTGAGGGCGCCGGAACAGATACGCAGTATTTT.

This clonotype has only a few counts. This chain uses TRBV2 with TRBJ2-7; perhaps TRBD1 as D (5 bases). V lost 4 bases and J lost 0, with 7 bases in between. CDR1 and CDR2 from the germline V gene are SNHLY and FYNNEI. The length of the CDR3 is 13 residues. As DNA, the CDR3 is TGTGCCAGCAGTGTGCAGGGCTCCTACGAGCAGTACTTC. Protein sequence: CASSVQGSYEQYF. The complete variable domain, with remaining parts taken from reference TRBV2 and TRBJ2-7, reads EPEVTQTPSHQVTQMGQEVILRCVPISNHLYFYWYRQILGQKVEFLVSFYNNEISEKSEIFDDQFSVERPDGSNFTLKIRSTKLEDSAMYFCASSVQGSYEQYFGPGTRLTVT.

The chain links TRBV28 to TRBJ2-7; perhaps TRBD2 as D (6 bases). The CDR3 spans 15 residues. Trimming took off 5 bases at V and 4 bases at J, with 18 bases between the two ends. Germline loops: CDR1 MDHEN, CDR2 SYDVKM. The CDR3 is CASSPGGGRIYEQYF. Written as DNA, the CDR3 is TGTGCCAGCAGTCCCGGAGGAGGGAGAATTTACGAGCAGTACTTC. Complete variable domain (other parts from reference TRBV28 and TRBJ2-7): DVKVTQSSRYLVKRTGEKVFLECVQDMDHENMFWYRQDPGLGLRLIYFSYDVKMKEKGDIPEGYSVSREKKERFSLILESASTNQTSMYLCASSPGGGRIYEQYFGPGTRLTVT.

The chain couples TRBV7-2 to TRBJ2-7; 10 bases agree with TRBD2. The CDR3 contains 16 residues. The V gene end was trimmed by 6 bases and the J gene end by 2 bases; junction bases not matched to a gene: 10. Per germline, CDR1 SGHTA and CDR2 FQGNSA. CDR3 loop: CASRLDSGLATYEQYF. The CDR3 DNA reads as TGTGCCAGCAGATTGGATTCGGGACTAGCGACCTACGAGCAGTACTTC.

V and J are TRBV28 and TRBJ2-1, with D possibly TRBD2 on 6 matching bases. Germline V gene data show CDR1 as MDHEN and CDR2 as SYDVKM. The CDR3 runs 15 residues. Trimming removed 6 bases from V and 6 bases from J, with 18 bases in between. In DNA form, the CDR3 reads TGTGCCAGCAGGGAGGGTACTGCGGGGCGCAATGAGCAGTTCTTC. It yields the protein CASREGTAGRNEQFF.

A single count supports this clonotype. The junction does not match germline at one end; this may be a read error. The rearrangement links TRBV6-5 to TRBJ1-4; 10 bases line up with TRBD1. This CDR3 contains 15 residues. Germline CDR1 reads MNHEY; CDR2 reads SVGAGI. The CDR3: CAISYDRGRGEKLFF. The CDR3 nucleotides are TGTGCCATCAGTTACGACAGGGGGCGAGGTGAAAAACTGTTTTTT.

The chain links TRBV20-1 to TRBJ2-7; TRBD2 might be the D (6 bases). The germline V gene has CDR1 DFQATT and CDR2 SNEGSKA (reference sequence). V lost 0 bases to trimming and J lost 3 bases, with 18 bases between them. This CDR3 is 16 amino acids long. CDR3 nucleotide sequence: TGCAGTGCTAGAGACCATAGCGGAGCTGGGTTCTACGAGCAGTACTTC. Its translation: CSARDHSGAGFYEQYF.

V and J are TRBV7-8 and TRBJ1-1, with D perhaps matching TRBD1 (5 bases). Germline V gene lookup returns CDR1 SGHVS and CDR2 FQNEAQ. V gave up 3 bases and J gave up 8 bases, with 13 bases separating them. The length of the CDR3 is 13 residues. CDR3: CASSFSGTLEAFF. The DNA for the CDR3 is TGTGCCAGCAGCTTTTCCGGGACCTTAGAAGCTTTCTTT.

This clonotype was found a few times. The CDR3 spells CSVEEADTQYF. The CDR3 DNA reads as TGCAGCGTTGAAGAGGCGGATACGCAGTATTTT. The chain recombines TRBV29-1 with TRBJ2-3; D not resolved. CDR1 is SQVTM and CDR2 is ANQGSEA in the germline V gene. V was trimmed by 0 bases and J by 6 bases, leaving 4 bases between them. The CDR3 totals 11 residues.

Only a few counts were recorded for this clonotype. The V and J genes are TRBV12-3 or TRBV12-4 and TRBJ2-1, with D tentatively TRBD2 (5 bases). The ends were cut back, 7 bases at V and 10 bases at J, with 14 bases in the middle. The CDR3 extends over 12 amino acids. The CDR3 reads CASTRTRREQFF. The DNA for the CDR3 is TGTGCCAGCACCAGGACTCGCCGGGAGCAGTTCTTC.

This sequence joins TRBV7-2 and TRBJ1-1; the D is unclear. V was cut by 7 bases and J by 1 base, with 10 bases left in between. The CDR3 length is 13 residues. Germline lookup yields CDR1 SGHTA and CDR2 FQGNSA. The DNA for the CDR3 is TGTGCCAGCATCATTACAAGGAACACTGAAGCTTTCTTT. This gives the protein CASIITRNTEAFF.

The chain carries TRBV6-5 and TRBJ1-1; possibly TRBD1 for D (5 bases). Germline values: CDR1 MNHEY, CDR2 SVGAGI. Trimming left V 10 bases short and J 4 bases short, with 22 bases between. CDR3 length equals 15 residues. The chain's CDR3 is CATITWGEAGTEAFF. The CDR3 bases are TGTGCCACCATCACGTGGGGCGAGGCAGGCACTGAAGCTTTCTTT.

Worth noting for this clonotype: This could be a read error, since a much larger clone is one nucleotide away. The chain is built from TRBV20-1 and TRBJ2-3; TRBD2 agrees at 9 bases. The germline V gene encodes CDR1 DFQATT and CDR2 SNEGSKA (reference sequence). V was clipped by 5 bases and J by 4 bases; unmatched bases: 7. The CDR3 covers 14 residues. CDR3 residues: CSAGASGTADTQYF. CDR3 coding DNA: TGCAGTGCTGGCGCTAGCGGGACGGCAGATACGCAGTATTTT.

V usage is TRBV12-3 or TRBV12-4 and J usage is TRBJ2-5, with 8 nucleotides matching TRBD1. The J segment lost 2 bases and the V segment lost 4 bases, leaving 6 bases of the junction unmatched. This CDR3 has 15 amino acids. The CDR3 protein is CASSWTGRRQETQYF. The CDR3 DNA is TGTGCCAGCAGTTGGACAGGGAGAAGGCAAGAGACCCAGTACTTC.

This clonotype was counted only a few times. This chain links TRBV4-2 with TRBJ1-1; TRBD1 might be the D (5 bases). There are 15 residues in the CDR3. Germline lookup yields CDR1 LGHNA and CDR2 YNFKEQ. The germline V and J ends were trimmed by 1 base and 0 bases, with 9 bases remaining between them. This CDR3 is CASSQVDSMNTEAFF. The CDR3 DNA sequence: TGTGCCAGCAGCCAAGTTGACAGCATGAACACTGAAGCTTTCTTT.

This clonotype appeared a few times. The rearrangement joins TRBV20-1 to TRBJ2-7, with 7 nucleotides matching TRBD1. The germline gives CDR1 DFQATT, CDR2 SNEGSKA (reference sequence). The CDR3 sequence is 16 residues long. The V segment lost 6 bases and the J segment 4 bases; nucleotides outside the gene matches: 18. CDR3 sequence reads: CSADGPKGGKGYEQYF. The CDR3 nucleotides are TGCAGTGCCGACGGACCGAAAGGGGGCAAAGGATACGAGCAGTACTTC.

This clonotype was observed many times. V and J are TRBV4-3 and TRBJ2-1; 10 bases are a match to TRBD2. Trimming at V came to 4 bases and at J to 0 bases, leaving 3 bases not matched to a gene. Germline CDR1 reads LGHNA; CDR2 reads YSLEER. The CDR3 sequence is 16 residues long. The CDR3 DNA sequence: TGCGCCAGCAGCCGATTAGCGGGAGGCTCCTACAATGAGCAGTTCTTC. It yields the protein CASSRLAGGSYNEQFF.

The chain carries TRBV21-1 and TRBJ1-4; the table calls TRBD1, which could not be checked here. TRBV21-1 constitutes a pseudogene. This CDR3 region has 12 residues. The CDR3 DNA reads TGTGCCAAAGACAGCTCTAATGAAAAACTGTTTTTT. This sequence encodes CAKDSSNEKLFF.

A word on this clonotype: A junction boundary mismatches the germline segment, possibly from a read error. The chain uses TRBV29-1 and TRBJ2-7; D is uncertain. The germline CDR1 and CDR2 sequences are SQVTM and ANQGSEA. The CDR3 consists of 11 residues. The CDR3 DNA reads TGCAGCGTTGTCCTCGGGTACGGGCAGTACTTC. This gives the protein CSVVLGYGQYF.

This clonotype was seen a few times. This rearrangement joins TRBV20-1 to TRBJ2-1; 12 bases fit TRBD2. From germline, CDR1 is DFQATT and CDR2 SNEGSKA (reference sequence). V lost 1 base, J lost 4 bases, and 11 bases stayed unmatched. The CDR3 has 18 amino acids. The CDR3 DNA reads TGCAGTGCTAGAGTAGTGCTAGCGGGAGGGCCCTCGTACAATGAGCAGTTCTTC. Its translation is CSARVVLAGGPSYNEQFF.

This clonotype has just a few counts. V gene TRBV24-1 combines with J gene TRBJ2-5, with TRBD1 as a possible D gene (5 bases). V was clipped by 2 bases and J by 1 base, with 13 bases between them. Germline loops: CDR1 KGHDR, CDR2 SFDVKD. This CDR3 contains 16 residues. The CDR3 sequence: CATSDYLAGIQETQYF. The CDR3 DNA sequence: TGTGCCACCAGTGATTACTTGGCAGGGATCCAAGAGACCCAGTACTTC.

CDR3 sequence reads: CASSRSLAEETQYF. The DNA for the CDR3 is TGTGCCAGCTCTAGGAGCCTAGCGGAAGAGACCCAGTACTTC. The rearrangement joins TRBV6-2 or TRBV6-3 to TRBJ2-5, with 7 bases aligning to TRBD2. The CDR3 length is 14 residues. V shed 8 bases and J 3 bases; nucleotides not matched to a gene: 9. The germline V gene encodes CDR1 MNHEY and CDR2 SVGEGT.